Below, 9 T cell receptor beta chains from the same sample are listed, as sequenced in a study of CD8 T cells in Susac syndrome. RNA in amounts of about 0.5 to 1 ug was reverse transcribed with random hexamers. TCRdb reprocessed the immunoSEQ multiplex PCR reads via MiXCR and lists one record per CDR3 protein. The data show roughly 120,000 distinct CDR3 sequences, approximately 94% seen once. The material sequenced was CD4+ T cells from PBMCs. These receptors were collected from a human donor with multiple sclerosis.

The DNA of the CDR3 is TGCAGTGCTGGGGGGCTCAATAGCAATCAGCCCCAGCATTTT. It translates to CSAGGLNSNQPQHF. This chain links TRBV20-1 with TRBJ1-5, with a weak D call TRBD1 (6 bases). Trimming stripped 5 bases from V and 0 bases from J, with 11 bases between. Germline V CDR1 and CDR2: DFQATT, SNEGSKA (reference sequence). The CDR3 covers 14 residues.

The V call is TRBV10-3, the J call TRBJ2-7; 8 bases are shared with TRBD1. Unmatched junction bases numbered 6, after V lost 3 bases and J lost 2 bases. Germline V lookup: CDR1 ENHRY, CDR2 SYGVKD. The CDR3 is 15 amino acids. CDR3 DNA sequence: TGTGCCATCAGTGACTCGACAGGGGAAGCCTACGAGCAGTACTTC. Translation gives CAISDSTGEAYEQYF.

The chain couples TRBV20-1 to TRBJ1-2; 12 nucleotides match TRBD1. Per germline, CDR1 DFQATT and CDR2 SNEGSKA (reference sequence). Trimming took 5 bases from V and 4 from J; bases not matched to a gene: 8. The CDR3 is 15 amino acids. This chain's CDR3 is CSAGTGGQLFYGYTF. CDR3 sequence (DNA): TGCAGTGCTGGGACAGGGGGCCAACTTTTCTATGGCTACACCTTC.

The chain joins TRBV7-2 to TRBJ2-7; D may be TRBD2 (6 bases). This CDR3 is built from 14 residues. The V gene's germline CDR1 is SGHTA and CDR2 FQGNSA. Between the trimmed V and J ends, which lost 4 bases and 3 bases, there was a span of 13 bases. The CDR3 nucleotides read TGTGCCAGCAGCTCTAGCGTGGGGTTCTACGAGCAGTACTTC. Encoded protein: CASSSSVGFYEQYF.

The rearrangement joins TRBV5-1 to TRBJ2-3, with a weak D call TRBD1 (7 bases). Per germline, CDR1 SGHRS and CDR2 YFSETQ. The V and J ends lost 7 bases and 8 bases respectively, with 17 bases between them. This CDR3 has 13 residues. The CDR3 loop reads CASRGTAQSTQYF. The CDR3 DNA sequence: TGCGCCAGCCGGGGGACAGCCCAGTCTACGCAGTATTTT.

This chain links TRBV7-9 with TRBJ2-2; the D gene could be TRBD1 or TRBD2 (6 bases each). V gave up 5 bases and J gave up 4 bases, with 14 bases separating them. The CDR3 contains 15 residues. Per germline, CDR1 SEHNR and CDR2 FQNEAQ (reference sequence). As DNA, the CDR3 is TGTGCCAGCAGCCGCGGGACATCGAGCACCGGGGAGCTGTTTTTT. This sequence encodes CASSRGTSSTGELFF.

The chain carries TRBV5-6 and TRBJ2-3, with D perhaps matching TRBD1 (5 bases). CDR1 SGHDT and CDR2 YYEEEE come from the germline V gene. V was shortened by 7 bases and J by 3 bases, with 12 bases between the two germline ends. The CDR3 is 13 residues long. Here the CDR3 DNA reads TGTGCCAGCCGACTCCCAGGGACAGATACGCAGTATTTT. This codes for CASRLPGTDTQYF.

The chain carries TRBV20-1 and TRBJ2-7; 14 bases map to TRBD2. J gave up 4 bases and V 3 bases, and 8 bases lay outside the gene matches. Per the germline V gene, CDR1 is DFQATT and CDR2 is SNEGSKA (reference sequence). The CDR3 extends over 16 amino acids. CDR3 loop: CSASGGLAGVLYEQYF. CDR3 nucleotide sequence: TGCAGTGCTAGCGGGGGACTAGCGGGAGTACTATACGAGCAGTACTTC.

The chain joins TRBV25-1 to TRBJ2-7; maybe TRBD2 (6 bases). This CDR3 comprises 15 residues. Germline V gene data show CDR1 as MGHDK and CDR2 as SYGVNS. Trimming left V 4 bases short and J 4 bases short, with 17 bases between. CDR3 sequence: CASSAPGDPKYEQYF. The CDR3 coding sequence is TGTGCCAGCAGTGCCCCGGGGGATCCCAAGTACGAGCAGTACTTC.